The clone carrying this TCR beta chain has only one observation. These data originate in a study of response to subunit inactivated influenza vaccine. V lost 5 bases to trimming and J lost 0 bases, with 8 bases between them. Per germline, CDR1 SNHLY and CDR2 FYNNEI. This CDR3 has 13 amino acids. TCRdb independently ran MiXCR on the RT-PCR reads; one entry per CDR3 protein. The table includes some 800,000 distinct CDR3 sequences, 21% detected once. This specimen was PBMCs from blood, taken around 5 days after vaccination. The chain uses TRBV2 and TRBJ2-7; D ambiguous. The origin of this receptor is a man aged 50-59 years who received an inactivated influenza vaccine. CDR3 residues: CASSYNLSYEQYF. The CDR3 region has the DNA TGTGCCAGCAGTTACAACCTCTCCTACGAGCAGTACTTC.